A selection of T cell receptor beta chains follows, all from one sample in a study of blood T cell repertoires in COVID-19. TCRdb keeps only in-frame clones here, not all; method: immunoSEQ multiplex PCR. Of 150,000 or so clones in the sample, over 60% were seen once. Sequenced sample: peripheral blood. The receptors originated from a woman between 50 and 59 years old with active or convalescent COVID-19. The CDR3 runs from the conserved cysteine through the conserved F or W. The order of the fields is clone size, D gene, V gene, CDR3 length, J gene, CDR3 DNA, CDR3 protein. D genes are given only for firm matches. Only some rows state a clone size, as once, few, many or a class for expanded clones.

-,TRBD2,TRBV7-2,18,TRBJ2-1,TGTGCCAGCAGCTTAGGTTCCCCACTAGCGGCTGGGGCCAATGAGCAGTTCTTC,CASSLGSPLAAGANEQFF
-,-,TRBV4-2,15,TRBJ1-4,TGTGCCAGCAGCCAAGATCTCCAGGGGAATGAAAAACTGTTTTTT,CASSQDLQGNEKLFF
-,TRBD1,TRBV11-2,15,TRBJ1-1,TGTGCCAGCAGCTTAGCAAGGGGGCTGGGCACTGAAGCTTTCTTT,CASSLARGLGTEAFF
few,TRBD2,TRBV28,16,TRBJ2-1,TGTGCCAGCGGGCCGACTAGCGGAGGACGCCAAAATGAGCAGTTCTTC,CASGPTSGGRQNEQFF
-,TRBD1,TRBV14,13,TRBJ2-7,TGTGCCAGCAGCCGCCAGGGGGCCTACGAGCAGTACTTC,CASSRQGAYEQYF
-,TRBD2,TRBV11-2,14,TRBJ2-5,TGTGCCAGCAGCCCCAGCGGGAGGGGTGAGACCCAGTACTTC,CASSPSGRGETQYF
-,TRBD1,TRBV3-1/TRBV3-2,15,TRBJ2-1,TGTGCCAGCAGCCCAGGTGGGACAGGGGGCCGGGAGCAGTTCTTC,CASSPGGTGGREQFF
-,TRBD1,TRBV11-2,14,TRBJ1-2,TGTGCCAGCAGCTTAGGGACAGGGCGCGATGGCTACACCTTC,CASSLGTGRDGYTF
few,-,TRBV6-2/TRBV6-3,14,TRBJ1-5,TGTGCCAGCAGTTACGACGGCCGCAGGCAGCCCCAGCATTTT,CASSYDGRRQPQHF
-,TRBD1,TRBV24-1,18,TRBJ2-7,TGTGCCACCAGTGATCCTGTCCCGGGACAGGGGGGGTCCTACGAGCAGTACTTC,CATSDPVPGQGGSYEQYF
few,-,TRBV30,13,TRBJ2-5,TGTGCCTGGAGTGTACGGGAGAAAGAGACCCAGTACTTC,CAWSVREKETQYF
-,-,TRBV15,15,TRBJ1-5,TGTGCCACCAGCAGAGATAGCAGGGCGCAACAGCCCCAGCATTTT,CATSRDSRAQQPQHF
-,-,TRBV12-5,13,TRBJ2-7,TGTGCTAGTGGTTTGGGCCCTATATACGAGCAGTACTTC,CASGLGPIYEQYF
-,-,TRBV19,15,TRBJ1-2,TGTGCCAGTAGTATAGTTAGTTCGGTAAACTATGGCTACACCTTC,CASSIVSSVNYGYTF
-,-,TRBV28,14,TRBJ1-1,TGTGCCAGCAGTTTAGGACGAGGGAGCACTGAAGCTTTCTTT,CASSLGRGSTEAFF
-,TRBD1,TRBV4-1,16,TRBJ2-5,TGCGCCAGCAGCCAAGAGTCCGGGACAGGGGATGAGACCCAGTACTTC,CASSQESGTGDETQYF
once,-,TRBV5-1,18,TRBJ2-3,TGCGCCAGCCGTCGAGGTTCGGAGGGCCAGGCTAGCACAGATACGCAGTATTTT,CASRRGSEGQASTDTQYF
-,TRBD2,TRBV9,15,TRBJ2-7,TGTGCCAGCAGCGTAGAGCCAGCGGGGGGCTACGAGCAGTACTTC,CASSVEPAGGYEQYF
-,-,TRBV27,15,TRBJ1-2,TGTGCCAGCAGACCTTCAGGGTATTCTAACTATGGCTACACCTTC,CASRPSGYSNYGYTF
-,-,TRBV6-1,17,TRBJ1-5,TGTGCCAGCAGTGAAGGGACAGTACTTTATAGCAATCAGCCCCAGCATTTT,CASSEGTVLYSNQPQHF
-,-,TRBV4-1,15,TRBJ1-5,TGCGCCAGCAGCCAAGTCTTCTTCAGCAATCAGCCCCAGCATTTT,CASSQVFFSNQPQHF
once,-,TRBV3-1/TRBV3-2,17,TRBJ1-2,TGTGCCAGCAGCCTATTAAGAGAGCAGGGCAATCCAAGGGGCTACACCTTC,CASSLLREQGNPRGYTF
-,TRBD1,TRBV11-2,15,TRBJ1-6,TGTGCCAGCAGCCCCGGGACAGGGACTGGCTCACCCCTCCACTTT,CASSPGTGTGSPLHF
-,-,TRBV19,15,TRBJ1-2,TGTGCCAGTAGCTCGGGTGGACAGCGCTTTGGTGGCTACACCTTC,CASSSGGQRFGGYTF
-,-,TRBV6-5,14,TRBJ1-1,TGTGCCAGCAGTTACCTAGGGGTGAACACTGAAGCTTTCTTT,CASSYLGVNTEAFF
-,-,TRBV28,15,TRBJ1-2,TGTGCCAGCAGCCGCCCCGGGAACCCCAACTATGGCTACACCTTC,CASSRPGNPNYGYTF
few,-,TRBV6-1,15,TRBJ1-2,TGTGCCAGCAGTGAAGCGGGGCCAGGGCTAGATGGCTACACCTTC,CASSEAGPGLDGYTF
-,-,TRBV5-5,16,TRBJ1-6,TGTGCCAGCAGCGCCAGACAGAGCTCCTATAATTCACCCCTCCACTTT,CASSARQSSYNSPLHF
-,TRBD1,TRBV29-1,11,TRBJ1-1,TGCAGCGTTATGACAGGGCCGGAAGCTTTCTTT,CSVMTGPEAFF
-,-,TRBV6-2/TRBV6-3,17,TRBJ1-1,TGTGCCAGCAGTCAACCGTATACAGGGTTTCGAAACACTGAAGCTTTCTTT,CASSQPYTGFRNTEAFF
few,-,TRBV7-9,16,TRBJ2-7,TGTGCCAGCAGCCCGCGGGACAGTCCCGGGGGCTACGAGCAGTACTTC,CASSPRDSPGGYEQYF
once,-,TRBV2,13,TRBJ1-5,TGTGCCAGCAGTGAGGCTCGACTCGGGCCCCAGCATTTT,CASSEARLGPQHF
-,TRBD2,TRBV7-2,16,TRBJ2-3,TGTGCCAGCAGCTCCTCGGGGCTAGCGGCCACAGATACGCAGTATTTT,CASSSSGLAATDTQYF
once,-,TRBV19,15,TRBJ1-1,TGTGCCAGTAGTACTATGTTGGGGCAGGGGACTGAAGCTTTCTTT,CASSTMLGQGTEAFF
-,TRBD2,TRBV5-1,16,TRBJ2-5,TGCGCCAGCAGCTTGTGGGCTAGCGGGAGTCAAGAGACCCAGTACTTC,CASSLWASGSQETQYF
-,-,TRBV30,16,TRBJ1-1,TGTGCCTGGACCCATTGGGGCAGGGCTATTAACACTGAAGCTTTCTTT,CAWTHWGRAINTEAFF
-,TRBD2,TRBV7-9,15,TRBJ2-7,TGTGCCAGCAGCTTTGGGACTAGCGGGCTTGACGAGCAGTACTTC,CASSFGTSGLDEQYF
-,-,TRBV20-1,11,TRBJ2-7,TGCAGTGCTGAACAGGGTACCGAGCAGTACTTC,CSAEQGTEQYF
-,TRBD1,TRBV9,15,TRBJ1-4,TGTGCCAGCAGTAGACAGGGGGCAACTAATGAAAAACTGTTTTTT,CASSRQGATNEKLFF
-,TRBD1,TRBV29-1,11,TRBJ2-7,TGCAGCGTTGTCAGGGGGCGCGAGCAGTACTTC,CSVVRGREQYF
-,-,TRBV14,13,TRBJ1-2,TGTGCCAGCAGCCAATCCGGTTTCTATGGCTACACCTTC,CASSQSGFYGYTF
-,-,TRBV5-1,13,TRBJ2-7,TGCGCCAGCGGCAAGGGAGGCACCTACGAGCAGTACTTC,CASGKGGTYEQYF
few,-,TRBV4-2,13,TRBJ1-1,TGTGCCAGCAGCCAACCCAGGAACACTGAAGCTTTCTTT,CASSQPRNTEAFF
once,-,TRBV5-1,13,TRBJ2-3,TGCGCCACAACTGTCGAAGGCACAGATACGCAGTATTTT,CATTVEGTDTQYF